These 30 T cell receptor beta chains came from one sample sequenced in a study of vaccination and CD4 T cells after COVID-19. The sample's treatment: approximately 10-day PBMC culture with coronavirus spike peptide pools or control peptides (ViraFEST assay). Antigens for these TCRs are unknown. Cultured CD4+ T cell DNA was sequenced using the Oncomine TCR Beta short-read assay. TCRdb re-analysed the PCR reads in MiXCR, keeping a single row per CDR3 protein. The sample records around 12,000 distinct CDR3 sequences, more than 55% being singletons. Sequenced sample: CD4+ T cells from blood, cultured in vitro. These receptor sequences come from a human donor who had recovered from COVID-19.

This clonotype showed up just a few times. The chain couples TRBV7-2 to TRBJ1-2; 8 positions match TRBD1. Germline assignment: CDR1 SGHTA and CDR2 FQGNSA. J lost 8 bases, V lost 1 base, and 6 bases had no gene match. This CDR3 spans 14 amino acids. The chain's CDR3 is CASSLGQGAGGYTF. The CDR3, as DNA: TGTGCCAGCAGCTTAGGCCAGGGGGCGGGGGGCTACACCTTC.

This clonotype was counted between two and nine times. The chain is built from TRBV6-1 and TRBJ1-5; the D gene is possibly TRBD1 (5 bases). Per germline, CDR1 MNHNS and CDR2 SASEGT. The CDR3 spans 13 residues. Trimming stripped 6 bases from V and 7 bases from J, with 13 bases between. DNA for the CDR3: TGTGCCAGCAGGCCAACACGGGGGCAGCCCCAGCATTTT. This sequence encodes CASRPTRGQPQHF.

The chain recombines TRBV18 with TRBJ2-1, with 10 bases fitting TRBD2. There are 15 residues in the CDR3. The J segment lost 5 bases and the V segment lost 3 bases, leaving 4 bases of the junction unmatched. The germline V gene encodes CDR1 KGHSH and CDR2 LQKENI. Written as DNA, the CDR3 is TGTGCCAGCTCACCCGGACTAGCGGTGAACAATGAGCAGTTCTTC. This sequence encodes CASSPGLAVNNEQFF.

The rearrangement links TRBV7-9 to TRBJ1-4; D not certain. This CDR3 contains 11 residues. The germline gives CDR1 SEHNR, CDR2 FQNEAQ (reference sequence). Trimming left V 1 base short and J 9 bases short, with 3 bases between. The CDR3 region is CASSLGKKLFF. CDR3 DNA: TGTGCCAGCAGCTTAGGGAAAAAACTGTTTTTT.

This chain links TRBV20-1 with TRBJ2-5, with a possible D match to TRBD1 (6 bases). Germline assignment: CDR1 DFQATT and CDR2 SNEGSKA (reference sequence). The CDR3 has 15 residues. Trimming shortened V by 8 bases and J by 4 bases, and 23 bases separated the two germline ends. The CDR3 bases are TGCAGTCTGACGCGTCAGGGGCAACGTCGAGAGACCCAGTACTTC. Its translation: CSLTRQGQRRETQYF.

CDR3: CSARVGIVGSYNSPLHF. The CDR3 DNA reads as TGCAGTGCTAGAGTGGGTATTGTGGGCTCCTATAATTCACCCCTCCACTTT. The chain links TRBV20-1 to TRBJ1-6; D is ambiguous. V dropped 1 base and J dropped 0 bases, with 13 bases sitting between them. CDR3 length equals 17 residues. Germline V CDR1 and CDR2: DFQATT, SNEGSKA (reference sequence).

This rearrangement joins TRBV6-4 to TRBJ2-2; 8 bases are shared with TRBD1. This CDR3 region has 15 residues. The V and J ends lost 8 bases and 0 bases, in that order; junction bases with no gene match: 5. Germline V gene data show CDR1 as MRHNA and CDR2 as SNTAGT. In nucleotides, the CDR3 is TGTGCCAGCTCCGCAGGGGGCCCGAACACCGGGGAGCTGTTTTTT. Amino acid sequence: CASSAGGPNTGELFF.

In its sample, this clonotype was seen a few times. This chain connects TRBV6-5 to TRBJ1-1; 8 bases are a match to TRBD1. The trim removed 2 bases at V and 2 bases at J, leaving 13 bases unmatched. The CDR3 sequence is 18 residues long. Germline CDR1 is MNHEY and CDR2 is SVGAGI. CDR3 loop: CASSYLTRGQGYNTEAFF. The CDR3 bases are TGTGCCAGCAGTTACCTTACCCGAGGACAGGGCTATAACACTGAAGCTTTCTTT.

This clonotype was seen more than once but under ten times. This CDR3 reads CAWGSSGGETQYF. CDR3 DNA sequence: TGTGCCTGGGGATCCTCTGGAGGGGAGACCCAGTACTTC. This rearrangement joins TRBV30 to TRBJ2-5; D perhaps matches TRBD2 (6 bases). CDR3 length: 13 residues. Germline CDR1 GTSNPN, CDR2 SVGIG (reference sequence). V was pared by 5 bases and J by 5 bases, with 15 bases between.

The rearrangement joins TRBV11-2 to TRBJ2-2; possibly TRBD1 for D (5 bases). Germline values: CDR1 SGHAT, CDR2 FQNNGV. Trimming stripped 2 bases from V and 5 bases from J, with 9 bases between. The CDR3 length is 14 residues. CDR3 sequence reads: CASSLIRGTGELFF. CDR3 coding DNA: TGTGCCAGCAGCTTAATAAGGGGAACCGGGGAGCTGTTTTTT.

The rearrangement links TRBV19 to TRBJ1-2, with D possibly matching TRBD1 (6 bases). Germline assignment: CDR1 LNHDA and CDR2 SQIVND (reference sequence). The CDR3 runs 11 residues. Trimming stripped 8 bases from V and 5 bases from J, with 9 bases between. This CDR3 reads CASGTGYGYTF. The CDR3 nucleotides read TGTGCCAGTGGAACAGGGTATGGCTACACCTTC.

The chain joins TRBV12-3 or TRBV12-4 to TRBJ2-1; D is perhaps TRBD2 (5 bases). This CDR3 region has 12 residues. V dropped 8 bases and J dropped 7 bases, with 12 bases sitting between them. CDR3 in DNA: TGTGCCAGCTCTGCGGGTCGGAATGAGCAGTTCTTC. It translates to CASSAGRNEQFF.

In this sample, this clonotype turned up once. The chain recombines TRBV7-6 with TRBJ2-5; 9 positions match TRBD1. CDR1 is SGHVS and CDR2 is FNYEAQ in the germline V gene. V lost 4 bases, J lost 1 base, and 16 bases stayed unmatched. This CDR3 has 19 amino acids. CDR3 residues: CASSSRPGQGTGSQETQYF. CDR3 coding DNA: TGTGCCAGCAGCTCCCGCCCGGGACAGGGCACGGGGAGCCAAGAGACCCAGTACTTC.

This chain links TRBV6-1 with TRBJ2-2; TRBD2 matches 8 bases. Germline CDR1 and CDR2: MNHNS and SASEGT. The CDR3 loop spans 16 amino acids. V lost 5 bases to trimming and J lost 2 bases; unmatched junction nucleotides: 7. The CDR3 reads CASSTPAGVNTGELFF. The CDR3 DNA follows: TGTGCCAGCAGTACCCCAGCGGGGGTAAACACCGGGGAGCTGTTTTTT.

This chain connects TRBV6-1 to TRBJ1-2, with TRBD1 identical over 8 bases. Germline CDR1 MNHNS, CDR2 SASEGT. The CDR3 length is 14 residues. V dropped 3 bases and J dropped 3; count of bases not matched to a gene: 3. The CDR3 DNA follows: TGTGCCAGCAGTGATTTGGGACAGGACTATGGCTACACCTTC. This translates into CASSDLGQDYGYTF.

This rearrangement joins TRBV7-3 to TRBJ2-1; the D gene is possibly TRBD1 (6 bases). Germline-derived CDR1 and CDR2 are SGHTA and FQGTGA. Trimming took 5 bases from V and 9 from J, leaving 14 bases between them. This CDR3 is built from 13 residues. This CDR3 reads CASSPTEGVEQFF. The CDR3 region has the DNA TGTGCCAGCAGCCCAACCGAGGGGGTTGAGCAGTTCTTC.

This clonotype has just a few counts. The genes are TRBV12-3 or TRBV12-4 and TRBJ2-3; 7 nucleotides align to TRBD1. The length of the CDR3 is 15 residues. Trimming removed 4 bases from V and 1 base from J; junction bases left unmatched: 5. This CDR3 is CASSSTGTGTDTQYF. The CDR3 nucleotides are TGTGCCAGCAGTTCGACCGGGACAGGCACAGATACGCAGTATTTT.

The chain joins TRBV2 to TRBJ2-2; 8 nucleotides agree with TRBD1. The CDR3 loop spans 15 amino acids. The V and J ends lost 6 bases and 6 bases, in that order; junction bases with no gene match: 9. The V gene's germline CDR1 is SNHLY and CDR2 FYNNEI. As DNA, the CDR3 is TGTGCCAGCAGAGAACAGGGGGGTACGGCCGGGGAGCTGTTTTTT. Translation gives CASREQGGTAGELFF.

This CDR3 reads CASSSTPGTGGSGANVLTF. DNA for the CDR3: TGTGCCAGCAGCTCGACCCCCGGGACAGGGGGGTCTGGGGCCAACGTCCTGACTTTC. V is TRBV7-2 and J is TRBJ2-6, with 11 bases that match TRBD1. Looked up from germline, CDR1 is SGHTA and CDR2 is FQGNSA. V shed 4 bases and J 1 base; nucleotides not matched to a gene: 9. The CDR3 has 19 residues.

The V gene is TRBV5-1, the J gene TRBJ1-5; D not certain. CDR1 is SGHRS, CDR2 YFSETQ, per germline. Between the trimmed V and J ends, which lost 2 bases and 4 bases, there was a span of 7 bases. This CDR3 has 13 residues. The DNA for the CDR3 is TGCGCCAGCAGCTTACGTCCAAATCAGCCCCAGCATTTT. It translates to CASSLRPNQPQHF.

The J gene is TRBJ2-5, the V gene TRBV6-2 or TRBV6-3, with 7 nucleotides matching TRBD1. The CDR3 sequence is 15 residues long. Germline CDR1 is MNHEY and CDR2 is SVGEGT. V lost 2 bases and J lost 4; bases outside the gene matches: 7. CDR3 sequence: CASSYTRTGRETQYF. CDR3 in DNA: TGTGCCAGCAGTTACACAAGGACAGGTAGAGAGACCCAGTACTTC.

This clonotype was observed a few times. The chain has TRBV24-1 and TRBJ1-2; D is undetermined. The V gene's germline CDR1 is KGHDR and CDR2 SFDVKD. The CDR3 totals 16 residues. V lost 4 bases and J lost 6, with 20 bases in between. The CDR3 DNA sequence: TGTGCCACCAGTGACCCCTCTATCGGTAAATTAGATGGCTACACCTTC. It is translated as CATSDPSIGKLDGYTF.

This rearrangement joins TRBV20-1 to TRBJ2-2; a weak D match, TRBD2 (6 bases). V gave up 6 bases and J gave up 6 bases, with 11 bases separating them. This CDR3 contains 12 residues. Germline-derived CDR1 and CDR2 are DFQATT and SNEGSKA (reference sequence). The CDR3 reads CSAHGGSGELFF. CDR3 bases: TGCAGTGCCCACGGGGGTTCCGGGGAGCTGTTTTTT.

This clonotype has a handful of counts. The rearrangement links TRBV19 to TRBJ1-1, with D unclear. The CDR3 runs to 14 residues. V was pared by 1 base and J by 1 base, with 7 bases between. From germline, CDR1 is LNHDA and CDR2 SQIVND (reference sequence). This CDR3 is CASSIAIGNTEAFF. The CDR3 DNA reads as TGTGCCAGTAGTATAGCCATTGGGAACACTGAAGCTTTCTTT.

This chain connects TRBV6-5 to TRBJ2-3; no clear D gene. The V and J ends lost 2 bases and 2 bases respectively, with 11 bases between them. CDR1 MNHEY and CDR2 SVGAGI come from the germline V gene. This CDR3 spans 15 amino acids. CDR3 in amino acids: CASSYGVLDTDTQYF. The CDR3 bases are TGTGCCAGCAGTTACGGGGTGTTGGACACAGATACGCAGTATTTT.

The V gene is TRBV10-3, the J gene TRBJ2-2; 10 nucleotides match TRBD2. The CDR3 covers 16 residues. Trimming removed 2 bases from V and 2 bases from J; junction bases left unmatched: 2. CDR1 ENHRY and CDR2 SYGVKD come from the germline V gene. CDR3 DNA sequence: TGTGCCATCAGTGAGGGACTAGCGGTAAACACCGGGGAGCTGTTTTTT. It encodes CAISEGLAVNTGELFF.

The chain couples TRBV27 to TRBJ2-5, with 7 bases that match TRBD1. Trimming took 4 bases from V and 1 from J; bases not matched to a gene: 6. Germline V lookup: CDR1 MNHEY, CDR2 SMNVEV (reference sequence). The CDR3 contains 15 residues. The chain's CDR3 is CASSSQWDSQETQYF. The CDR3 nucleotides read TGTGCCAGCAGTTCCCAATGGGACAGCCAAGAGACCCAGTACTTC.

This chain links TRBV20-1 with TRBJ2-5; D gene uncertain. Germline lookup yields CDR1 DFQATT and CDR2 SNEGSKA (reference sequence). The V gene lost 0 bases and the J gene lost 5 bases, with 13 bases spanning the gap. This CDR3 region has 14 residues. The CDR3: CSARDPYPGETQYF. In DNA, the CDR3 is TGCAGTGCTAGAGATCCGTACCCCGGGGAGACCCAGTACTTC.

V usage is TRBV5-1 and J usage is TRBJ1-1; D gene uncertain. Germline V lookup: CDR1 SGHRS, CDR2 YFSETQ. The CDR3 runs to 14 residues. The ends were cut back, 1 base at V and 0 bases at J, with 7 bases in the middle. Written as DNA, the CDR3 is TGCGCCAGCAGCTTGACCCCGATGAACACTGAAGCTTTCTTT. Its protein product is CASSLTPMNTEAFF.

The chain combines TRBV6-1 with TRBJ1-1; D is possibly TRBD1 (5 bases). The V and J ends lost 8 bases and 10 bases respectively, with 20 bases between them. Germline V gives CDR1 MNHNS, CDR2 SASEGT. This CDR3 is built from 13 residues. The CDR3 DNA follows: TGTGCCAGCTTGGTGGCAGACAGTTTTGCAGCTTTCTTT. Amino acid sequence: CASLVADSFAAFF.